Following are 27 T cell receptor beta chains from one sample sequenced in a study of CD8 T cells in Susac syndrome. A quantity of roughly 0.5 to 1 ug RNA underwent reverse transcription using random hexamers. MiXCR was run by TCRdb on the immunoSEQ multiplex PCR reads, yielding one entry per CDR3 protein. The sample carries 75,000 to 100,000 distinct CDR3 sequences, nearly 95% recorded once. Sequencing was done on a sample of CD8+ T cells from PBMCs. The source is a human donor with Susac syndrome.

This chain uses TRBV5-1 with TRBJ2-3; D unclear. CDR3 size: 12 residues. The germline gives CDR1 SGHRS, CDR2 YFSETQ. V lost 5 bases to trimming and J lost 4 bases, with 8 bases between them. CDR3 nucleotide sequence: TGCGCCAGCAGTTCGGAAGCAGATACGCAGTATTTT. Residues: CASSSEADTQYF.

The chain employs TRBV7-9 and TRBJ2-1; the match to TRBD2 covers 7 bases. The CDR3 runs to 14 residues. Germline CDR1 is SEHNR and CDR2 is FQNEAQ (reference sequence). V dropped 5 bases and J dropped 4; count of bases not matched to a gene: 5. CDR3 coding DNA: TGTGCCAGCAGCGGGCTAGCGGAGTACAATGAGCAGTTCTTC. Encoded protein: CASSGLAEYNEQFF.

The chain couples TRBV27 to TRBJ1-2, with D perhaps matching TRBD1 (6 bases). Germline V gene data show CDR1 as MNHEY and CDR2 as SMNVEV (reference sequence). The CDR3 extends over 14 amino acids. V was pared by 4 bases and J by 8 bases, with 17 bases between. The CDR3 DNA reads TGTGCCAGCAGTTACGGACAGTCCGCTGGGGGCTACACCTTC. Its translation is CASSYGQSAGGYTF.

The CDR3 reads CATRGVLNEQFF. CDR3 nucleotides: TGTGCCACCCGGGGGGTTTTGAATGAGCAGTTCTTC. V is TRBV3-1 and J is TRBJ2-1; TRBD2 matches at 7 bases. V lost 10 bases and J lost 7; bases outside the gene matches: 7. CDR3 size: 12 residues. CDR1 and CDR2 (germline): LGHDT, YNNKEL (reference sequence).

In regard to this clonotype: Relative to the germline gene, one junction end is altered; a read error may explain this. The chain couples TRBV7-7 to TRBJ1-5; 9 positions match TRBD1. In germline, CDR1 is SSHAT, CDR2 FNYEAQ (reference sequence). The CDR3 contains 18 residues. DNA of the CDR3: TGTGCTAGCAGCTTATTCTCGTGGGGACAGGGAAGGGCTCAGCCCCAGCATTTT. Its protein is CASSLFSWGQGRAQPQHF.

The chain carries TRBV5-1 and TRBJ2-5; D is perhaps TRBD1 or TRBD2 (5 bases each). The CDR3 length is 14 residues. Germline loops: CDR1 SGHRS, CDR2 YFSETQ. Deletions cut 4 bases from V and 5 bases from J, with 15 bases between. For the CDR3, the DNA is TGCGCCAGCAGCACCCACGGGGCCGGGGAGACCCAGTACTTC. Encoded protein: CASSTHGAGETQYF. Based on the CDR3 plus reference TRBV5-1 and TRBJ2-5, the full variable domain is KAGVTQTPRYLIKTRGQQVTLSCSPISGHRSVSWYQQTPGQGLQFLFEYFSETQRNKGNFPGRFSGRQFSNSRSEMNVSTLELGDSALYLCASSTHGAGETQYFGPGTRLLVL.

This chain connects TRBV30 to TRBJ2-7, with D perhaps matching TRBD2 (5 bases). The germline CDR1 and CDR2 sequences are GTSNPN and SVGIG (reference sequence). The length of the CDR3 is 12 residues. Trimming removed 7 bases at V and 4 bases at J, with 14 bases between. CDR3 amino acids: CASSGISYEQYF. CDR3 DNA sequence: TGTGCCTCGAGCGGCATTTCTTACGAGCAGTACTTC.

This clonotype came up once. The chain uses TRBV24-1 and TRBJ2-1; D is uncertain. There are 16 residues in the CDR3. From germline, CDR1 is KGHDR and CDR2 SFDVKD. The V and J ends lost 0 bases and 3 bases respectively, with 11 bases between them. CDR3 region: CATSDLRARDYNEQFF. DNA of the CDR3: TGTGCCACCAGTGATTTGAGGGCGCGTGACTACAATGAGCAGTTCTTC.

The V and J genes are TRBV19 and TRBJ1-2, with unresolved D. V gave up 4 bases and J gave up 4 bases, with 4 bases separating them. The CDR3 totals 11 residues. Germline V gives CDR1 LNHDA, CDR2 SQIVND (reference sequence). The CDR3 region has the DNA TGTGCCAGTAGTAAAAGCTATGGCTACACCTTC. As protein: CASSKSYGYTF.

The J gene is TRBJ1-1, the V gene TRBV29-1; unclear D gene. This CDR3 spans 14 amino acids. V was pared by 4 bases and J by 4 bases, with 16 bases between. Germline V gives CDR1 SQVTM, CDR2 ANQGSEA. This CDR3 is CSVVGSEEGTEAFF. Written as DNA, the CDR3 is TGCAGCGTTGTTGGGTCGGAAGAGGGCACTGAAGCTTTCTTT.

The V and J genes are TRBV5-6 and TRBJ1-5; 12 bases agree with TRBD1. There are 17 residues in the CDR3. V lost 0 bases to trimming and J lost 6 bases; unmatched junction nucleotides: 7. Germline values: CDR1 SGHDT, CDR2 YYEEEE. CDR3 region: CASSLARGQGASQPQHF. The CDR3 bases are TGTGCCAGCAGCTTGGCCCGGGGACAGGGGGCATCTCAGCCCCAGCATTTT. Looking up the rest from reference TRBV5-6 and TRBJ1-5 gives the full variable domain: DAGVTQSPTHLIKTRGQQVTLRCSPKSGHDTVSWYQQALGQGPQFIFQYYEEEERQRGNFPDRFSGHQFPNYSSELNVNALLLGDSALYLCASSLARGQGASQPQHFGDGTRLSIL.

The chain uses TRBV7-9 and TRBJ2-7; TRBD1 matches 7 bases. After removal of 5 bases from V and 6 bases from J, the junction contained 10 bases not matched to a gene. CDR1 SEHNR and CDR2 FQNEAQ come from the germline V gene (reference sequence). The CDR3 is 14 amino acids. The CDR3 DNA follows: TGTGCCAGCAGCCCTAGACAGGGAGAGGTCGAGCAGTACTTC. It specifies CASSPRQGEVEQYF.

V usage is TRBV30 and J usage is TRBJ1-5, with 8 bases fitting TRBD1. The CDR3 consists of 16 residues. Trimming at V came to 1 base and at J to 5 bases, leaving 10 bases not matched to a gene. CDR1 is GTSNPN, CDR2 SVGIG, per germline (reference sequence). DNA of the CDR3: TGTGCCTGGAGTGATACAGGGGGAGTAGGCTATCAGCCCCAGCATTTT. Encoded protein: CAWSDTGGVGYQPQHF.

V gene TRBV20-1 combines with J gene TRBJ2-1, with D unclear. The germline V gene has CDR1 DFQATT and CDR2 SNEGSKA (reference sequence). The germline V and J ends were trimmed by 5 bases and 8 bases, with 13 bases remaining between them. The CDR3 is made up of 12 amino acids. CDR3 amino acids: CSAPVRYDEQFF. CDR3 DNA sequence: TGCAGTGCTCCCGTGAGGTACGATGAGCAGTTCTTC.

In DNA form, the CDR3 reads TGTGCCAGCAGCTTGTTTTCGGGGTTGGCAGATACGCAGTATTTT. Translation gives CASSLFSGLADTQYF. V usage is TRBV5-4 and J usage is TRBJ2-3; the D gene is possibly TRBD2 (5 bases). The V gene lost 1 base and the J gene lost 4 bases, with 13 bases spanning the gap. This CDR3 spans 15 amino acids. From germline, CDR1 is SGHNT and CDR2 YYREEE (reference sequence).

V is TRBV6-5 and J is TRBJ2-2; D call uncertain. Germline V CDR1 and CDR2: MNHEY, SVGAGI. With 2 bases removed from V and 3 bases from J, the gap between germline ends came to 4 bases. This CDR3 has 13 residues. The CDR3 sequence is CASSYQDTGELFF. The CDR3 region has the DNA TGTGCCAGCAGTTACCAGGACACCGGGGAGCTGTTTTTT.

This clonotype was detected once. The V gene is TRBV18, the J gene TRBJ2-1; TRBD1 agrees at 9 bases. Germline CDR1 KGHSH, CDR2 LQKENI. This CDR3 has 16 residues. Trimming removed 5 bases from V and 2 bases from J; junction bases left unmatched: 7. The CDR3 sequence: CASSFATGGTYNEQFF. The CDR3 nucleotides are TGTGCCAGCTCATTCGCGACAGGGGGGACCTACAATGAGCAGTTCTTC.

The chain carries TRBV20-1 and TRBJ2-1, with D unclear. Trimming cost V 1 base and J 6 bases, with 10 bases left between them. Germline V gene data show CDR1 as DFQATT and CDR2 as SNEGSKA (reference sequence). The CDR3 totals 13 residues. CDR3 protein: CSARVLGSNEQFF. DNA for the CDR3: TGCAGTGCTAGAGTCCTAGGATCCAATGAGCAGTTCTTC.

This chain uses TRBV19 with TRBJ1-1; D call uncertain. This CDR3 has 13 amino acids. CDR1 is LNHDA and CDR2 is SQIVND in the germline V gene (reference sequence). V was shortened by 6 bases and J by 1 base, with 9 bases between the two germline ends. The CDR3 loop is CASRDTPNTEAFF. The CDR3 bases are TGTGCCAGTAGAGATACACCGAACACTGAAGCTTTCTTT.

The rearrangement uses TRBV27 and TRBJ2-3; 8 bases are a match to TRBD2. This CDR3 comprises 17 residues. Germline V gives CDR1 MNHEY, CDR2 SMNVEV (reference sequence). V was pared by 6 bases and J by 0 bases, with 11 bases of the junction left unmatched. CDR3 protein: CASRPLAVGTSTDTQYF. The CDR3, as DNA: TGTGCCAGCAGACCACTAGCGGTGGGAACTAGCACAGATACGCAGTATTTT.

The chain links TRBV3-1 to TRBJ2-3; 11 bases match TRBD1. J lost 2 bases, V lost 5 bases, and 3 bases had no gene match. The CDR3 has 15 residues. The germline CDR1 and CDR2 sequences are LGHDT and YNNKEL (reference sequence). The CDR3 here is CASSFGQGATDTQYF. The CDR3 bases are TGTGCCAGCAGCTTCGGACAGGGGGCCACAGATACGCAGTATTTT.

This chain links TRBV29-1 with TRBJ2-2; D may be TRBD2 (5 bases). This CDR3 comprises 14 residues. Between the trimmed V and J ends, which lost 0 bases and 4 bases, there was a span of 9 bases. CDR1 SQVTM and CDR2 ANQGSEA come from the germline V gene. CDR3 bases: TGCAGCGTTGAAGAAGGGAGTAGCACCGGGGAGCTGTTTTTT. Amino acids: CSVEEGSSTGELFF.

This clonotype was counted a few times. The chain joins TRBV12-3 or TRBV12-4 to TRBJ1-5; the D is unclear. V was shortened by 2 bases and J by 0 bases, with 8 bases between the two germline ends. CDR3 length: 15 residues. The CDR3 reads CASSLTGYSNQPQHF. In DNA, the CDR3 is TGTGCCAGCAGTTTAACCGGGTATAGCAATCAGCCCCAGCATTTT.

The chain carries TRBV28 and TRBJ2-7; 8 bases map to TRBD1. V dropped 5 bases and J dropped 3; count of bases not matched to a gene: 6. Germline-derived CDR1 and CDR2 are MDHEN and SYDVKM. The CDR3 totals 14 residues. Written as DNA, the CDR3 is TGTGCCAGCAGTACCCGGGACAGGTTCTACGAGCAGTACTTC. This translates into CASSTRDRFYEQYF.

The CDR3 reads CSVQSAYEQYF. Here the CDR3 DNA reads TGCAGCGTTCAGAGCGCCTACGAGCAGTACTTC. The V gene is TRBV29-1, the J gene TRBJ2-7; D uncertain. CDR1 is SQVTM, CDR2 ANQGSEA, per germline. The V gene lost 5 bases and the J gene lost 2 bases, with 7 bases spanning the gap. The CDR3 is 11 amino acids.

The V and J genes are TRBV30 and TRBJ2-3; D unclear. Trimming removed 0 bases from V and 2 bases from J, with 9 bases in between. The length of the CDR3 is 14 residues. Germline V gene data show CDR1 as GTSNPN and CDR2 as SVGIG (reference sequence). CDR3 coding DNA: TGTGCCTGGAGTGTACTGGGTGTCACAGATACGCAGTATTTT. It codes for CAWSVLGVTDTQYF.

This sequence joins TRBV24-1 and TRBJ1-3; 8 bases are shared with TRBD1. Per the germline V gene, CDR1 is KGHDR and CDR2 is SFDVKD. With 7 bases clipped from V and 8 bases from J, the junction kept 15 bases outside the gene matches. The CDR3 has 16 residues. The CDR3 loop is CATRPNAGTGSDTIYF. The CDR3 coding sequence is TGTGCCACCAGGCCTAACGCCGGGACAGGATCGGACACCATATATTTT.